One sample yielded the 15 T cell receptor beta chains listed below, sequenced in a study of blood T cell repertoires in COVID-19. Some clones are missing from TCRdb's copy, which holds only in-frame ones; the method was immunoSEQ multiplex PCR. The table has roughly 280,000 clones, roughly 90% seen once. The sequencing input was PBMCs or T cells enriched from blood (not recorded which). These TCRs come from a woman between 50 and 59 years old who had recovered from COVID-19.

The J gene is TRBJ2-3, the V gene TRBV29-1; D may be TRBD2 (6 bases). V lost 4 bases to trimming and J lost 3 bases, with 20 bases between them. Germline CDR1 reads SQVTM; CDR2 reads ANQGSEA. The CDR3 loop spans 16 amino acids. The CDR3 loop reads CSVVSAEGSRTDTQYF. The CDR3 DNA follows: TGCAGCGTTGTCTCTGCGGAGGGGTCACGTACAGATACGCAGTATTTT.

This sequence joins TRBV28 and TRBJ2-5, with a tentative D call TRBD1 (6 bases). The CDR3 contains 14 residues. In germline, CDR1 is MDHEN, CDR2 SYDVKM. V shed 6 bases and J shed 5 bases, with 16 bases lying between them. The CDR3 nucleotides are TGTGCCAGCAGGGTCACAGGGTCGACGGAGACCCAGTACTTC. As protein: CASRVTGSTETQYF.

The CDR3 here is CASSPSGPASSPLHF. CDR3 sequence (DNA): TGTGCCAGCAGCCCGAGCGGACCAGCTAGTTCACCCCTCCACTTT. The chain joins TRBV14 to TRBJ1-6; D unclear. The V and J ends lost 4 bases and 9 bases respectively, with 16 bases between them. This CDR3 spans 15 amino acids. Germline CDR1 and CDR2: SGHDN and FVKESK.

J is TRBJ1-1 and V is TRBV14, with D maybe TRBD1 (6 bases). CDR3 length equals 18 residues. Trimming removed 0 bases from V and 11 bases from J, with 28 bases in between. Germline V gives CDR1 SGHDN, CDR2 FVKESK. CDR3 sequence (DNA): TGTGCCAGCAGCCAAGAGAGGGCTTCAGGGGTTAGTCGGCGAGCCGCTTTCTTT. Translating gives CASSQERASGVSRRAAFF. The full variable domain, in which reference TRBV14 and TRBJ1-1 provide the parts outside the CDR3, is EAGVTQFPSHSVIEKGQTVTLRCDPISGHDNLYWYRRVMGKEIKFLLHFVKESKQDESGMPNNRFLAERTGGTYSTLKVQPAELEDSGVYFCASSQERASGVSRRAAFFGQGTRLTVV.

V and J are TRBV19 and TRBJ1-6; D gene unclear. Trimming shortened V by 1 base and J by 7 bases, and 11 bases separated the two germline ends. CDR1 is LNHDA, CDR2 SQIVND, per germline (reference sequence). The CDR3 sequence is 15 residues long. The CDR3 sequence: CASSIVPVYNSPLHF. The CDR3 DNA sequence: TGTGCCAGTAGTATAGTTCCGGTATACAATTCACCCCTCCACTTT.

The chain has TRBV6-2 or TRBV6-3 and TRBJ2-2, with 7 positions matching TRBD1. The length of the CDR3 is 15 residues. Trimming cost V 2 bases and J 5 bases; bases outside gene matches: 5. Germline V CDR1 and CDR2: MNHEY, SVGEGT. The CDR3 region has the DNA TGTGCCAGCAGTTACAGGGGGCGGTATACCGGGGAGCTGTTTTTT. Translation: CASSYRGRYTGELFF.

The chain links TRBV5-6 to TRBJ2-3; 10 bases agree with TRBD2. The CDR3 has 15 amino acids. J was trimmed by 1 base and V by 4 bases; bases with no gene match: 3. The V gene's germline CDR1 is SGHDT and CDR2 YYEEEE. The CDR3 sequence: CASSPGTSGTDTQYF. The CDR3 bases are TGTGCCAGCAGCCCCGGGACTAGCGGCACAGATACGCAGTATTTT.

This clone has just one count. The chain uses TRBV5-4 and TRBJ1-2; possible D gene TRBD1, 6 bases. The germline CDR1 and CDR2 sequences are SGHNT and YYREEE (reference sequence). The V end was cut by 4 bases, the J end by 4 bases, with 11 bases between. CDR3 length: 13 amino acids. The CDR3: CASSRGQSYGYTF. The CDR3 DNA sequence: TGTGCCAGCAGCAGAGGACAGAGCTATGGCTACACCTTC.

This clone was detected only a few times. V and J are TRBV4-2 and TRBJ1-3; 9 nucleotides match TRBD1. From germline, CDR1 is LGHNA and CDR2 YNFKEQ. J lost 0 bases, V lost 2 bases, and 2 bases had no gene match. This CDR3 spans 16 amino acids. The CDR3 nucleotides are TGTGCCAGCAGCCAAACACAGGGGGCCTCTGGAAACACCATATATTTT. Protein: CASSQTQGASGNTIYF.

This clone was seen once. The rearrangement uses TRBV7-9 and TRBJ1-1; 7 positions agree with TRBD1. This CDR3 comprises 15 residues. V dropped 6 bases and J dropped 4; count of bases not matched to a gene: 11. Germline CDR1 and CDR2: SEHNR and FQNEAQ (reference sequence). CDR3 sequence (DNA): TGTGCCAGCAGACGAGCCGCAGGGGGTGCCACTGAAGCTTTCTTT. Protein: CASRRAAGGATEAFF.

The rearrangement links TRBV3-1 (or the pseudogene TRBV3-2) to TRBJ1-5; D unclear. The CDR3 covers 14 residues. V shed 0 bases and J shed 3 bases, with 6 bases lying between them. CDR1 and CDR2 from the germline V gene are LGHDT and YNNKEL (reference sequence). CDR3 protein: CASSQDRNNQPQHF. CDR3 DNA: TGTGCCAGCAGCCAAGACAGAAACAATCAGCCCCAGCATTTT.

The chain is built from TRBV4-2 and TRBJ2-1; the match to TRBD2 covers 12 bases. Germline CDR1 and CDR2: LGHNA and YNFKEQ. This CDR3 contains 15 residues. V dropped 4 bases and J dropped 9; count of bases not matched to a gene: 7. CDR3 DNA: TGTGCCAGCAGCCCGAGACTAGCGGGAGACGGTGAGCAGTTCTTC. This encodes CASSPRLAGDGEQFF.

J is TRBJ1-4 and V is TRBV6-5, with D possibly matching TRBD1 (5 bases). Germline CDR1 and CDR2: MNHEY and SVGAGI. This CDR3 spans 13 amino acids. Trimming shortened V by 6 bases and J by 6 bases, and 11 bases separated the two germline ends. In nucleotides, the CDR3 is TGTGCCAGCAGGCCAGGGCTTTATGAAAAACTGTTTTTT. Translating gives CASRPGLYEKLFF.

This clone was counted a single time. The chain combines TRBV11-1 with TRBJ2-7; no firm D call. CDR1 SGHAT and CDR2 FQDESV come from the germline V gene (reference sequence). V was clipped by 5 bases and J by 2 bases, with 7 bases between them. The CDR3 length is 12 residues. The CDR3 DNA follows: TGTGCCAGCAGCATGTCTACCTACGAGCAGTACTTC. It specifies CASSMSTYEQYF.

This chain's CDR3 is CSVGQGFLNGYTF. In DNA, the CDR3 is TGCAGCGTGGGACAGGGCTTTCTTAATGGCTACACCTTC. V is TRBV29-1 and J is TRBJ1-2; 9 bases agree with TRBD1. Germline CDR1 and CDR2: SQVTM and ANQGSEA. Trimming cost V 6 bases and J 6 bases; bases outside gene matches: 8. CDR3 length: 13 amino acids.